This entry concerns a single T cell receptor (beta chain). The entry originates in a study of control samples from healthy donors and cancer patients. The data were produced by immunoSEQ multiplex PCR, yet TCRdb's version contains in-frame clones alone and is incomplete. The sample carries about 150,000 clones, 85% to 95% recorded once. CDR3 length: 13 residues. CDR1 is MDHEN, CDR2 SYDVKM, per germline. V gave up 8 bases and J gave up 0 bases, with 8 bases separating them. This receptor was obtained from a woman aged 18-35 years in good health. Sequenced input: blood. The chain recombines TRBV28 with TRBJ2-1, with TRBD2 as a possible D gene (5 bases). In nucleotides, the CDR3 is TGTGCCAGCGAAGGGAGCTCCTACAATGAGCAGTTCTTC. Its protein is CASEGSSYNEQFF.